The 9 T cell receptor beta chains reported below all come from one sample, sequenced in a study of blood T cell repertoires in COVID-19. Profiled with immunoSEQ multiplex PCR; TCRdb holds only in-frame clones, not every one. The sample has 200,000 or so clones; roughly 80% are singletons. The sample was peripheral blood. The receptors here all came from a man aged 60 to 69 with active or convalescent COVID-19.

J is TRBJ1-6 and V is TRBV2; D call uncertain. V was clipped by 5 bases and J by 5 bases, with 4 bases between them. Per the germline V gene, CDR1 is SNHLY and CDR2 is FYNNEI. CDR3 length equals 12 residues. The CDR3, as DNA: TGTGCCAGCAGTCAGAATAATTCACCCCTCCACTTT. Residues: CASSQNNSPLHF.

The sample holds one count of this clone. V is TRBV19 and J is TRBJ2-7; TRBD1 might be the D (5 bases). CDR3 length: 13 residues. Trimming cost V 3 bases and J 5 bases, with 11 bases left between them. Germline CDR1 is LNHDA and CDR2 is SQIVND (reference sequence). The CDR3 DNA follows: TGTGCCAGTAGTATTCGTAGGGGTCACGAGCAGTACTTC. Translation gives CASSIRRGHEQYF.

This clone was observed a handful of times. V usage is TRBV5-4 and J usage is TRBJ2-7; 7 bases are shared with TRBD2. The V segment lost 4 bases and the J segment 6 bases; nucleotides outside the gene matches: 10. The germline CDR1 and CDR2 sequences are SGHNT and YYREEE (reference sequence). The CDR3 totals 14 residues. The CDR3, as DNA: TGTGCCAGCAGCCCTGAGACTAGCTCCCTCGAGCAGTACTTC. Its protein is CASSPETSSLEQYF. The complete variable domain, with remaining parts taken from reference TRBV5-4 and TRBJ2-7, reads ETGVTQSPTHLIKTRGQQVTLRCSSQSGHNTVSWYQQALGQGPQFIFQYYREEENGRGNFPPRFSGLQFPNYSSELNVNALELDDSALYLCASSPETSSLEQYFGPGTRLTVT.

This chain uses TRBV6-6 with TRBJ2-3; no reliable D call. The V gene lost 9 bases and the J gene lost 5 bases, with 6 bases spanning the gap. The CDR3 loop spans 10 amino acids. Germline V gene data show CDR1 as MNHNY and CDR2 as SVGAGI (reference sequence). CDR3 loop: CASSLDTQYF. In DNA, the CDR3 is TGTGCCAGTTCATTAGATACGCAGTATTTT.

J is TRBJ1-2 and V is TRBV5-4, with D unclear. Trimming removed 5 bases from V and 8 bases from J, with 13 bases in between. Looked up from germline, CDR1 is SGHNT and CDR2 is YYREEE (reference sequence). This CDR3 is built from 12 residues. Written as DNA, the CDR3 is TGTGCCAGCAGTTGGGAGACGGAGGGCTACACCTTC. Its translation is CASSWETEGYTF.

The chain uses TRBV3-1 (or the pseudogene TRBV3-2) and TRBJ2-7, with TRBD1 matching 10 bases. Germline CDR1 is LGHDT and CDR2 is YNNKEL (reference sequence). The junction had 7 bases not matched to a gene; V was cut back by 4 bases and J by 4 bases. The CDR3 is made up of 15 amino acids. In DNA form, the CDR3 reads TGTGCCAGCAGCCCAACCGACAGGGGGCTATACGAGCAGTACTTC. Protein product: CASSPTDRGLYEQYF.

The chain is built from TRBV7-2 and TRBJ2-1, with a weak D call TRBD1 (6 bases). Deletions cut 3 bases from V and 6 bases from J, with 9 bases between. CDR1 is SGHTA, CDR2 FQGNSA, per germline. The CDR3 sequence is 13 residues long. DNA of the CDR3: TGTGCCAGCAGCTTGGGGGCTACCAATGAGCAGTTCTTC. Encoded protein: CASSLGATNEQFF.

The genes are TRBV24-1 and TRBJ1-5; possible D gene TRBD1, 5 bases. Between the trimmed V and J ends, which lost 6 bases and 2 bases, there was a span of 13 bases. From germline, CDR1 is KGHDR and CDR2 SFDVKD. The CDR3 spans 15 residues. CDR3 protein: CATSTRGNGNQPQHF. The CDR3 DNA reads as TGTGCCACCAGTACTCGGGGGAATGGCAATCAGCCCCAGCATTTT.

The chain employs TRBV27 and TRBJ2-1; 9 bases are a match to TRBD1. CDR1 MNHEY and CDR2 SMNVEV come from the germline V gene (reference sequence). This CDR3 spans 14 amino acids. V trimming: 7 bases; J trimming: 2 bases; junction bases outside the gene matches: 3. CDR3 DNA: TGTGCCAGCACAAGGACAGGGGCCTACAATGAGCAGTTCTTC. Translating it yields CASTRTGAYNEQFF.